Listed below are T cell receptor beta chains from one sample, sequenced in a study of quantifying T cell responses using KT2 cells. A single record per CDR3 protein comes from TCRdb applying MiXCR to the UMI-ligation and nested PCR reads. The table records approximately 50,000 distinct CDR3 sequences, 9.5% to 13% of them present only once. Specimen: PBMCs spiked with cells of the T cell clone KT2. Receptor source: a human donor. Both conserved end residues are part of each CDR3. The D gene is left open where the match is weak. Clone size is given for some rows only: seen once, a few or many times, or a class if the clone is expanded.

V gene	clone size	D gene	J gene	CDR3 protein	CDR3 DNA
TRBV11-2	many	TRBD2	TRBJ2-1	CASSLRPGGYDNEQFF	TGTGCCAGCAGCTTACGGCCGGGGGGGTACGACAATGAGCAGTTCTTC
TRBV10-2	-	-	TRBJ2-7	CASSERGLSYEQYF	TGCGCCAGCAGTGAACGGGGACTCTCCTACGAGCAGTACTTC
TRBV7-9	-	-	TRBJ2-3	CASSLGGPPDVDKGWPDTQYF	TGTGCCAGCAGCTTAGGGGGCCCCCCGGATGTGGACAAAGGGTGGCCCGATACGCAGTATTTT
TRBV10-3	few	-	TRBJ2-3	CAISIQGDTQYF	TGTGCCATCAGTATCCAGGGAGATACGCAGTATTTT
TRBV20-1	many	TRBD2	TRBJ2-1	CSASPGTSGYNEQFF	TGCAGTGCTAGCCCCGGGACTAGCGGCTACAATGAGCAGTTCTTC
TRBV12-3/TRBV12-4	-	TRBD1	TRBJ1-4	CASTGQVDEKLFF	TGTGCCAGCACTGGACAGGTGGATGAAAAACTGTTTTTT
TRBV11-3	-	-	TRBJ2-2	CASRGISGELFF	TGTGCCAGCAGGGGTATATCCGGGGAGCTGTTTTTT
TRBV12-3/TRBV12-4	-	-	TRBJ2-4	CASREPEGENIQYF	TGTGCCAGCAGAGAACCCGAGGGGGAAAACATTCAGTACTTC
TRBV29-1	few	-	TRBJ1-1	CSVEVQEGTEAFF	TGCAGCGTTGAAGTACAAGAGGGGACTGAAGCTTTCTTT
TRBV10-3	many	TRBD1	TRBJ2-5	CAIRADRARETQYF	TGTGCCATCAGGGCTGACAGGGCCCGCGAGACCCAGTACTTC
TRBV18	-	-	TRBJ1-2	CASSAIQDNYGYTF	TGTGCCAGCTCAGCCATTCAAGACAACTATGGCTACACCTTC
TRBV7-2	many	-	TRBJ1-6	CASSFTQSPLHF	TGTGCCAGCAGCTTCACCCAGTCACCCCTCCACTTT
TRBV29-1	many	-	TRBJ2-6	CSVSTAGSGANVLTF	TGCAGCGTATCGACGGCAGGCTCTGGGGCCAACGTCCTGACTTTC
TRBV28	-	-	TRBJ2-6	CASRIRCSSGANVLTF	TGTGCCAGCAGGATAAGATGCAGCTCTGGGGCCAACGTCCTGACTTTC
TRBV6-2/TRBV6-3	-	-	TRBJ2-5	CASSYQLPGETQYF	TGTGCCAGCAGTTACCAACTACCGGGGGAGACCCAGTACTTC
TRBV7-7	-	-	TRBJ1-6	CASSLPKGALSYNSPLHF	TGTGCCAGCAGCTTACCTAAAGGGGCGCTCTCCTATAATTCACCCCTCCATTTT
TRBV19	-	-	TRBJ2-1	CASSVTSYNEQFF	TGTGCCAGTAGTGTGACTAGCTACAATGAGCAGTTCTTC
TRBV5-1	-	TRBD1	TRBJ2-7	CASSPAWDRVRHEQYF	TGCGCCAGCAGCCCCGCATGGGACAGGGTTCGCCACGAGCAGTACTTC
TRBV29-1	many	-	TRBJ1-3	CSVGLQGGGNTIYF	TGCAGCGTTGGCCTACAGGGTGGTGGAAACACCATATATTTT
TRBV11-2	many	TRBD1	TRBJ1-1	CASRIQGTGGNTEAFF	TGTGCCAGCAGGATACAGGGGACAGGGGGCAACACTGAAGCTTTCTTT
TRBV21-1	few	-	TRBJ2-2	CASSFRDRDNVGELFF	TGTGCCAGCAGCTTCCGGGACAGGGATAACGTCGGGGAGCTGTTTTTT
TRBV6-5	-	TRBD2	TRBJ2-3	CASDGRGGADTQYF	TGTGCCAGCGATGGACGCGGGGGGGCAGATACGCAGTATTTT